The source of this TCR beta chain is a study of regulatory T cells in long-lasting Graves disease. Indicated time point: persistent/refractory GD, antithyroid drugs over 5 years with positive TRAb. Isolated PBMC RNA provided the starting material for the TCR library. Graves' disease diagnoses followed American Thyroid Association guidelines. This clonotype has at least ten counts. HTBI primers from iRepertoire and Arm-PCR of CDR3 regions yielded the TCR beta libraries. TCRdb itself ran the multiplex PCR reads through MiXCR, one entry per CDR3 protein. The table has 400,000 to 600,000 distinct CDR3 sequences, roughly 21% seen once. This TCR derives from a female donor with Graves disease. Source: peripheral blood mononuclear cells (PBMCs), taken when the disease was refractory, from a patient treated with antithyroid drugs.

For the CDR3, the DNA is TGTGCCAGCCGGCCCTCAGGGGGCTTGAACACCGGGGAGCTGTTTTTT. This gives the protein CASRPSGGLNTGELFF. The chain is built from TRBV7-2 and TRBJ2-2, with 8 bases matching TRBD1. Germline lookup yields CDR1 SGHTA and CDR2 FQGNSA. This CDR3 spans 16 amino acids. With V trimmed by 8 bases and J by 1 base, 9 bases remained unmatched.